These 2 T cell receptor beta chains were all obtained from the same sample, sequenced in a study of regulatory T cells in long-lasting Graves disease. Sequencing libraries for TCR beta were prepared with iRepertoire HTBI primers and Arm-PCR of CDR3 regions. TCRdb passed the multiplex PCR reads through MiXCR, listing each CDR3 protein once. The sample yields approximately 400,000 distinct CDR3 sequences, roughly 20% seen once. Time point: persistent/refractory GD, antithyroid drugs over 5 years with positive TRAb. The TCR library was prepared using RNA isolated from PBMCs. This material consisted of peripheral blood mononuclear cells (PBMCs), taken when the disease was refractory, from a patient treated with antithyroid drugs. These receptors came from a woman in her 40s with Graves disease.

This clonotype was observed many times. This chain links TRBV19 with TRBJ2-5, with a possible D match to TRBD2 (6 bases). Germline loops: CDR1 LNHDA, CDR2 SQIVND (reference sequence). The ends were cut back, 7 bases at V and 4 bases at J, with 19 bases in the middle. CDR3 length equals 15 residues. CDR3 in amino acids: CASTEGTAGGETQYF. CDR3 DNA sequence: TGTGCCAGTACCGAAGGGACGGCCGGGGGAGAGACCCAGTACTTC.

The chain uses TRBV15 and TRBJ2-7; D is unclear. The CDR3 sequence is 14 residues long. Germline CDR1 reads LNHNV; CDR2 reads YYDKDF (reference sequence). Trimming pared 5 bases from V and 9 bases from J, leaving 20 bases between. The CDR3 DNA reads TGTGCCACCAGCGGCAGTAGGGATCTACAAATGCAGTACTTC. Translating gives CATSGSRDLQMQYF.